The clone carrying this T cell receptor beta chain was counted between two and nine times. No antigen is known for it. This entry comes from a study of spatial heterogeneity in lung cancer. The wider study: Sequencing consistently turned up more beta-chain sequences than alpha-chain sequences. Study observations and caveats: Resection saw ubiquitous expanded tumor TCRs appear in blood more than follow-up did.

Every cDNA TCR molecule received its own unique molecular identifier. TCRdb itself ran the 5' RACE reads through MiXCR, one entry per CDR3 protein. The sample records tens of thousands of distinct CDR3 sequences, roughly 9.5% being singletons. Indicated time point: sample taken at primary tumor resection. Whole RNA from tumor, nontumor lung or frozen PBMC was sequenced unsorted. Patients with untreated early-stage non-small cell lung cancer, numbering 72, were the donors. V lost 0 bases, J lost 2 bases, and 12 bases lay in between. The germline gives CDR1 SGHRS, CDR2 YFSETQ. The CDR3 has 16 residues. The chain carries TRBV5-1 and TRBJ2-1, with D possibly called TRBD1 or TRBD2 (5 bases each). The sequencing here drew on PBMCs, taken at surgery. This receptor was obtained from a male donor with early-stage non-small cell lung cancer. The CDR3 spells CASSLDEGRTYNEQFF. CDR3 coding DNA: TGCGCCAGCAGCTTGGATGAGGGGAGAACCTACAATGAGCAGTTCTTC.